This T cell receptor beta chain was documented in a study of cytomegalovirus exposure and HLA in healthy donors. Method: immunoSEQ multiplex PCR; TCRdb's copy keeps in-frame clones and lacks some. The sample has 150,000 to 200,000 clones, less than 90% seen once; the top ten hold about 9.4%. On this clone itself: Its target is not known.

Overall study findings and caveats: Overall, 164 TCR beta chains were annotated as cytomegalovirus-associated.

Sequenced sample: PBMCs. The receptor was derived from a man aged 25-45 years in good health and CMV-seropositive.

DNA of the CDR3: TGTGCCAGCAGTTTCTCCCGGGGCTCCTACGAGCAGTACTTC. It yields the protein CASSFSRGSYEQYF. This chain links TRBV28 with TRBJ2-7, with D perhaps matching TRBD2 (5 bases). Trimming cost V 3 bases and J 0 bases, with 9 bases left between them. Germline CDR1 and CDR2: MDHEN and SYDVKM. The CDR3 consists of 14 residues.